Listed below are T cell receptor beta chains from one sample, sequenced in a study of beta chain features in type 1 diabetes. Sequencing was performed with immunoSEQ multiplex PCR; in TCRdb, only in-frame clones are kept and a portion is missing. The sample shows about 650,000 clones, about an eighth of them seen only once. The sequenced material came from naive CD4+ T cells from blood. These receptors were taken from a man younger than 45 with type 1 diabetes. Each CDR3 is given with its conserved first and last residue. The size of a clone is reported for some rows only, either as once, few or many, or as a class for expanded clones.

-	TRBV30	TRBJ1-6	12	CAWNAGNSPLHF
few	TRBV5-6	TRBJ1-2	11	CASSLRLYYTF
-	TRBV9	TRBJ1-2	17	CASSVVSTGTSLYGYTF
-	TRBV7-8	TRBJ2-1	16	CASSLATSGGLGEQFF
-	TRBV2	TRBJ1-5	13	CASRQEYNQPQHF
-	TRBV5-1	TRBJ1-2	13	CASTTQGDYGYTF
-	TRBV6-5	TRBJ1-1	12	CASSTGSFEAFF
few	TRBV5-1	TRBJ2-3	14	CASSLVPGTDTQYF
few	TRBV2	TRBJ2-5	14	CASTNPDRVGTQYF
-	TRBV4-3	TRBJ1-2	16	CASSQDWGPANYGYTF
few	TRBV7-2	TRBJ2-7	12	CASSLGFHEQYF
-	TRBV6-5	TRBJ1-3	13	CASSYLIGNTIYF
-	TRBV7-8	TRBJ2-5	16	CASSLAMDLFRETQYF
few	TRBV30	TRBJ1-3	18	CAWSPAGTGAHSGNTIYF
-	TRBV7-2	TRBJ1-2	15	CASSSNPGPDYGYTF
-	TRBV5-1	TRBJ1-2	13	CASSLGSGSGYTF
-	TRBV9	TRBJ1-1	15	CASSGSGTGDTEAFF
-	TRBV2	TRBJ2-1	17	CASSESRIKTGAGEQFF
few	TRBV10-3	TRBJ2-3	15	CAISESLSSTDTQYF
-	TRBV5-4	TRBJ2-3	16	CASSLRLRRGTDTQYF
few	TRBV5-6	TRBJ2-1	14	CASSLAGPYNEQFF
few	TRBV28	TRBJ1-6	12	CASGEGASPLHF
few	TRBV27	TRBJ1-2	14	CASSPEGAHYGYTF
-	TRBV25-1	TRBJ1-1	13	CASTRGSATEAFF
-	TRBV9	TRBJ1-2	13	CASSVDPNYGYTF
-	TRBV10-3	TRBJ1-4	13	CAIRETQGEKLFF
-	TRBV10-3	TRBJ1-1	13	CPLNGSRRTEAFF
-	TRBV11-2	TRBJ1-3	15	CASSEIHSSGNTIYF
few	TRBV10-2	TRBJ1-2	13	CASSEGTEYGYTF
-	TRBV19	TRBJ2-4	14	CASSPSGDKNIQYF
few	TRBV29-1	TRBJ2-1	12	CSVRGGSNEQFF
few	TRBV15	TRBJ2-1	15	CATSLSGSSYNEQFF
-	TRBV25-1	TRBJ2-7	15	CASSDLRGGDYEQYF
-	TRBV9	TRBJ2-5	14	CASSVRGTQETQYF
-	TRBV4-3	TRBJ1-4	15	CASSQDVGEAGKLFF
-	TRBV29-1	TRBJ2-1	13	CSVDRGGYNEQFF
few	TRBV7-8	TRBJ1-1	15	CASSPGTGGNTEAFF
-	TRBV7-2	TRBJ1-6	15	CASSSGTGDDSPLHF
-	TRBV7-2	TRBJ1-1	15	CASSLAAGVRTEAFF
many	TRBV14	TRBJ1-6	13	CASSQDNSGRVHF
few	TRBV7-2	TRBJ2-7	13	CASSVRVMDEQYF
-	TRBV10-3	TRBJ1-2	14	CASSYSERGYGYTF
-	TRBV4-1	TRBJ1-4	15	CASSQESLNGRKLFF
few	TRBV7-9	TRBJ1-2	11	CASSETGSYTF
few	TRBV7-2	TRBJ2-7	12	CASSIPGYEQYF
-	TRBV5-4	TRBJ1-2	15	CASSNGEGLGYGYTF
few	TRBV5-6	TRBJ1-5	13	CASSLGGREPQHF
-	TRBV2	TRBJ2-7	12	CASRTVAYEQYF
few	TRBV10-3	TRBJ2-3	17	CAISAAGRSGGTDTQYF
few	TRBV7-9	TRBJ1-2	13	CASSPDRDYGYTF
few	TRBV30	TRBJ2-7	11	CAWSVDYKQYF